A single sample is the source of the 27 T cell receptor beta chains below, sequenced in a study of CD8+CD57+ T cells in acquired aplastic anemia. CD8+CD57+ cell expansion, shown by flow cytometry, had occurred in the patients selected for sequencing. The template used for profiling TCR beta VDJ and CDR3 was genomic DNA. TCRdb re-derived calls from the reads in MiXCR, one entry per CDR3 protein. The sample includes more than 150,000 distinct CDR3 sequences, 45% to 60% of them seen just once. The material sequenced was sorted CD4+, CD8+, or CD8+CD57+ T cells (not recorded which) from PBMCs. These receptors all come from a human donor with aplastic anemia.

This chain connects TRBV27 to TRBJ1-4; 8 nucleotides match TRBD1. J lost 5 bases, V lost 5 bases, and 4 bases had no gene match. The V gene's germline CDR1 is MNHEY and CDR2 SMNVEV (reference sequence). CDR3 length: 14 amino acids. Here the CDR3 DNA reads TGTGCCAGCAGTCGACAGGGGAGGAATGAAAAACTGTTTTTT. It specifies CASSRQGRNEKLFF.

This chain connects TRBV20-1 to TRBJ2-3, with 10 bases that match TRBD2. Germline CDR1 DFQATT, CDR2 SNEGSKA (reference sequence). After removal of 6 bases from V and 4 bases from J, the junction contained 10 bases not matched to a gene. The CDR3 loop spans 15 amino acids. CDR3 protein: CSAPAISGRSDTQYF. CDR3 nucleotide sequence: TGCAGTGCCCCCGCAATTAGCGGGAGGTCAGATACGCAGTATTTT.

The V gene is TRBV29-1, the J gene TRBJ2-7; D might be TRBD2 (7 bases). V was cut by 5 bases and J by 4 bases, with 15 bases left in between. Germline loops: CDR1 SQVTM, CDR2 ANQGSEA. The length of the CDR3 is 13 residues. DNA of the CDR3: TGCAGCGTTCAGACGGGGGGCGCGTACGAGCAGTACTTC. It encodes CSVQTGGAYEQYF.

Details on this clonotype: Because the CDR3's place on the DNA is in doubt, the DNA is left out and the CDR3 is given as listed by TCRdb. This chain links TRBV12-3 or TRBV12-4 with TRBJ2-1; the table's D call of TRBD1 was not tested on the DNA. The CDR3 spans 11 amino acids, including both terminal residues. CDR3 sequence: CASSFGTGTFF.

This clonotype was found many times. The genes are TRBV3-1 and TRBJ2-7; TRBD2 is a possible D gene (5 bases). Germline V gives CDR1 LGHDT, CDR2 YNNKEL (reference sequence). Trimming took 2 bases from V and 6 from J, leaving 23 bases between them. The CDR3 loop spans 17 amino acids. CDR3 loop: CASSQLHRASSPIEQYF. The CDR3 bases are TGTGCCAGCAGCCAACTTCACCGGGCTAGCTCTCCGATCGAGCAGTACTTC.

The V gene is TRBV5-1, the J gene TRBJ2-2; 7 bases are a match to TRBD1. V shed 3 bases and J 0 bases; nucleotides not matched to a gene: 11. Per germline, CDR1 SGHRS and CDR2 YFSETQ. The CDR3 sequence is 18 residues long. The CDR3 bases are TGCGCCAGCAGCTCTACAACCGGGACAGACGCGAACACCGGGGAGCTGTTTTTT. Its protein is CASSSTTGTDANTGELFF.

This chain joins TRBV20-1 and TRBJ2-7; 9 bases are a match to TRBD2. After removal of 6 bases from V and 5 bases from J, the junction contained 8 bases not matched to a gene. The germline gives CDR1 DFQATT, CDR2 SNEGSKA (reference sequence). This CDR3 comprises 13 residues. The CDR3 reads CSAFQAGGDEQYF. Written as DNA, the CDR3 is TGCAGTGCCTTTCAGGCGGGAGGGGACGAGCAGTACTTC.

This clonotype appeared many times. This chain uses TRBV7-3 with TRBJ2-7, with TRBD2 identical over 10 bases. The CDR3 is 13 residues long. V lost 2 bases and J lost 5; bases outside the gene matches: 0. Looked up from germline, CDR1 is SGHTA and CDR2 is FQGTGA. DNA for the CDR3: TGTGCCAGCAGCTTACTAGCGGGGGACGAGCAGTACTTC. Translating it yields CASSLLAGDEQYF.

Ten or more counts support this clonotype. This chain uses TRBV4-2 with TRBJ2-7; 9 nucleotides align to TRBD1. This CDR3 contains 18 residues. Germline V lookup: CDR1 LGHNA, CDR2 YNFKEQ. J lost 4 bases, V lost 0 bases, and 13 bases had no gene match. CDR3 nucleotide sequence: TGTGCCAGCAGCCAAGATTCAACGGGGGACAGGGTAGGGTACGAGCAGTACTTC. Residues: CASSQDSTGDRVGYEQYF.

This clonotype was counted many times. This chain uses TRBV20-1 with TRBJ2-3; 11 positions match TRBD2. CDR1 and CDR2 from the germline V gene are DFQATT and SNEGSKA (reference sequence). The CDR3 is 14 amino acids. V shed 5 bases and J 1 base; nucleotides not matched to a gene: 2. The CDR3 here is CSAVGLAGTDTQYF. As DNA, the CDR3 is TGCAGTGCTGTGGGACTAGCGGGCACAGATACGCAGTATTTT.

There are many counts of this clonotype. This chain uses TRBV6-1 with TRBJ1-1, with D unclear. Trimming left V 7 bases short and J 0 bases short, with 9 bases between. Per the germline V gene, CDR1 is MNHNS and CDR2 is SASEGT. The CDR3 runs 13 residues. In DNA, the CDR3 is TGTGCCAGCACTATCGTGATGAACACTGAAGCTTTCTTT. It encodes CASTIVMNTEAFF.

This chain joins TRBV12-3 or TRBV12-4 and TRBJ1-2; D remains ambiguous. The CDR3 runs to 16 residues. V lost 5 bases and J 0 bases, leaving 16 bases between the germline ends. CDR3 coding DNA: TGTGCCAGCAGTCATGGACGGCTCTCAACTAACTATGGCTACACCTTC. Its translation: CASSHGRLSTNYGYTF.

The chain's CDR3 is CSVGDPRTGNQPQHF. CDR3 in DNA: TGCAGCGTAGGGGACCCTAGGACGGGCAATCAGCCCCAGCATTTT. The V call is TRBV29-1, the J call TRBJ1-5, with a weak D call TRBD1 (5 bases). V lost 6 bases and J 2 bases, leaving 17 bases between the germline ends. The germline gives CDR1 SQVTM, CDR2 ANQGSEA. The CDR3 is 15 residues long.

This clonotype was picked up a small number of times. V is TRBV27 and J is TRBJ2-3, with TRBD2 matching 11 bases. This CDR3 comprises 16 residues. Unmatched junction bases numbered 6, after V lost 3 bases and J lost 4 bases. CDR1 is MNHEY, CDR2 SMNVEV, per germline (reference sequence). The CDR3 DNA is TGTGCCAGCAGTTTGTATATTAGCGGGGGGGCAGATACGCAGTATTTT. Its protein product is CASSLYISGGADTQYF.

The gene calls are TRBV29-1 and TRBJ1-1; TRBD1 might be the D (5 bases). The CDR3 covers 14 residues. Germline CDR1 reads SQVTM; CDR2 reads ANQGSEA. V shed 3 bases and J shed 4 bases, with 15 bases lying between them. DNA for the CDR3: TGCAGCGTTGAGACAGCTTCGGGGTTCACTGAAGCTTTCTTT. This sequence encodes CSVETASGFTEAFF.

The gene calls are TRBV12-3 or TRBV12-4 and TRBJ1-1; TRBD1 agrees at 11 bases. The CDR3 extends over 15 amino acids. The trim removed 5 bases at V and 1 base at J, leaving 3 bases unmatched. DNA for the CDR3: TGTGCCAGCAGTAGAGGGACAGGGGGGAACACTGAAGCTTTCTTT. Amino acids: CASSRGTGGNTEAFF.

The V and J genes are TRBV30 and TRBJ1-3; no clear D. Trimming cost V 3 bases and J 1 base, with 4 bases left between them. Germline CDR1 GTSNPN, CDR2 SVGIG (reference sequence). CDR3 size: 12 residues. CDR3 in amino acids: CAWRGSGNTIYF. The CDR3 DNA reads TGTGCCTGGAGGGGGTCTGGAAACACCATATATTTT.

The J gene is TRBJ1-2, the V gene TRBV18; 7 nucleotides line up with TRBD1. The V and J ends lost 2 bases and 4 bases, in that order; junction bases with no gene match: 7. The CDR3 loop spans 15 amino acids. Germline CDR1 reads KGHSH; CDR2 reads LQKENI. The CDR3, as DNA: TGTGCCAGCTCACCAGAACAGGGGCCCTTCTATGGCTACACCTTC. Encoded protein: CASSPEQGPFYGYTF.

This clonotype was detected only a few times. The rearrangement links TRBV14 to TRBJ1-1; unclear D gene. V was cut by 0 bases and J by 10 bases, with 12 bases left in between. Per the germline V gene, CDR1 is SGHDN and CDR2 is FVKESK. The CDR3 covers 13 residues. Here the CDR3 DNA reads TGTGCCAGCAGCCAAGAGCTCCAGTCGGTAGCTTTCTTT. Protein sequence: CASSQELQSVAFF.

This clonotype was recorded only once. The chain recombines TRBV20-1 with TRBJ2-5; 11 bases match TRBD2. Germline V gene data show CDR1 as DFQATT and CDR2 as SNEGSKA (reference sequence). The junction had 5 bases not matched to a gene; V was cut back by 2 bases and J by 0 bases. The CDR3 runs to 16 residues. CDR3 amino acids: CSARFTSGGYQETQYF. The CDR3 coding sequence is TGCAGTGCTAGATTCACTAGCGGGGGCTACCAAGAGACCCAGTACTTC.

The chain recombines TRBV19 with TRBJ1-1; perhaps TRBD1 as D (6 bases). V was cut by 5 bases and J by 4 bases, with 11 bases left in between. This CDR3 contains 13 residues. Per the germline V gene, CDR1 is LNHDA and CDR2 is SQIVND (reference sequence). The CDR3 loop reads CASSSVRGTEAFF. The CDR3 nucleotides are TGTGCCAGTAGTTCGGTCAGGGGCACTGAAGCTTTCTTT.

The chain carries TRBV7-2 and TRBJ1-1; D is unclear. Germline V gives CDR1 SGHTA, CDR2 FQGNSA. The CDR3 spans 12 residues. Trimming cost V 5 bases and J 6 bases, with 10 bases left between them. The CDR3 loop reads CASSTNSPEAFF. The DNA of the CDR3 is TGTGCCAGCAGCACCAATTCCCCTGAAGCTTTCTTT.

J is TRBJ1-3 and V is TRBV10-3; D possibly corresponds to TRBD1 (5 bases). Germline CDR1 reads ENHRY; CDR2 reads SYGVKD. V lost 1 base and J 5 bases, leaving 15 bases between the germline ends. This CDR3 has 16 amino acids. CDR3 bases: TGTGCCATCAGTGAGTTCAGCAGGGTGGATCGAAACACCATATATTTT. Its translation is CAISEFSRVDRNTIYF.

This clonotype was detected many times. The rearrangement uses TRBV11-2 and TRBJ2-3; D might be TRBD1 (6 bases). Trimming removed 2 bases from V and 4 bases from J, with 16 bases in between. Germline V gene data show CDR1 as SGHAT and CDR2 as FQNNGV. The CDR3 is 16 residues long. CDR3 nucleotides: TGTGCCAGCAGCTTACTCAACGTGGCAGGGGCAGATACGCAGTATTTT. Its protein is CASSLLNVAGADTQYF.

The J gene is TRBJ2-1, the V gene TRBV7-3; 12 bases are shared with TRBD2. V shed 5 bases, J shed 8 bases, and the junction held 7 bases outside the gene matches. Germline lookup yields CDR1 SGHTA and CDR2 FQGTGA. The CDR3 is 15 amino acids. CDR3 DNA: TGTGCCAGCAGCCGTTCTAGCGGGGGGGCCGATGAGCAGTTCTTC. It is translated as CASSRSSGGADEQFF.

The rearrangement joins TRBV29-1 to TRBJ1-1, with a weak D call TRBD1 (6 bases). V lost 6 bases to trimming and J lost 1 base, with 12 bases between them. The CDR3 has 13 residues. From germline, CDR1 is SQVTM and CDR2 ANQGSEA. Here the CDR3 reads CSVWTEPNTEAFF. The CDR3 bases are TGCAGCGTCTGGACAGAACCGAACACTGAAGCTTTCTTT.

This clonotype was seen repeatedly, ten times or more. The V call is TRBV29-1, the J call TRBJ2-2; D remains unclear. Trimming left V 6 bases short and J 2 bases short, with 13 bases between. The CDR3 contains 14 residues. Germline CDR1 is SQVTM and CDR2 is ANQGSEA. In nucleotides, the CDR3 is TGCAGCGTCATGATTACGCTAAACACCGGGGAGCTGTTTTTT. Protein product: CSVMITLNTGELFF.